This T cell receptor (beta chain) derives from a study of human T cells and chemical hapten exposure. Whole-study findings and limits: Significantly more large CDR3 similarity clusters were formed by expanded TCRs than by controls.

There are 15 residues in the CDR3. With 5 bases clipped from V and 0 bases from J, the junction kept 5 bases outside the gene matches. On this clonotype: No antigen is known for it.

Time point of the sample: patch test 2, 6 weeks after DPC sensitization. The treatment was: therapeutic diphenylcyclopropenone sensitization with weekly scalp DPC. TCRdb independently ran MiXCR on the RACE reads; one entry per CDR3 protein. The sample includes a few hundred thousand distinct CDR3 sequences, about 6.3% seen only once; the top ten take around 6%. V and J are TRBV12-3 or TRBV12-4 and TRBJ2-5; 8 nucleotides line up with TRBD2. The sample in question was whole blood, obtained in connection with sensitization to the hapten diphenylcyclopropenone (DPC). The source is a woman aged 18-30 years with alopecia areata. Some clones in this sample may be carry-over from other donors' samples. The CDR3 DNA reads TGTGCCAGCAGTGGGGGACTAGAGTACCAAGAGACCCAGTACTTC. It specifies CASSGGLEYQETQYF.